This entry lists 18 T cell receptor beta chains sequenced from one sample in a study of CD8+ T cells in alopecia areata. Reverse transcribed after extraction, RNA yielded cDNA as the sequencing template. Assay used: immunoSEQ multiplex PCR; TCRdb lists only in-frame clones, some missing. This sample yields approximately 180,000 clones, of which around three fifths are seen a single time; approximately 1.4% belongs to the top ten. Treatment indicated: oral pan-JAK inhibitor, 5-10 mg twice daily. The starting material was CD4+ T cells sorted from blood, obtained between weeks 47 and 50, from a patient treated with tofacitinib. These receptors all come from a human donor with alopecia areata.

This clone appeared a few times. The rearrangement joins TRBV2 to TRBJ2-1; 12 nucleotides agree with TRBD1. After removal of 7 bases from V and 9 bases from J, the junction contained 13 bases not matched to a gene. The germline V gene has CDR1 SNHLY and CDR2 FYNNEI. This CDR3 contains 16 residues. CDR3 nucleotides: TGTGCCAGCACCTACGACCGGGACAGGGGGCATGCTGAGCAGTTCTTC. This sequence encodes CASTYDRDRGHAEQFF.

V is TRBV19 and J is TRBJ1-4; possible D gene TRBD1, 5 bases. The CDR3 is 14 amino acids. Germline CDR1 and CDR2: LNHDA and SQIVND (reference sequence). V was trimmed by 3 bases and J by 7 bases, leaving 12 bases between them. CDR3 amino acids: CASSIARESEKLFF. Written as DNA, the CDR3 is TGTGCCAGTAGTATCGCCAGGGAATCTGAAAAACTGTTTTTT.

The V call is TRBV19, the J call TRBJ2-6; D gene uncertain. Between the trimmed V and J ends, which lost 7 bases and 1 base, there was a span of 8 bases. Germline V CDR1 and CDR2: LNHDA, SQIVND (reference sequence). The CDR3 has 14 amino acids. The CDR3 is CASKVQSGANVLTF. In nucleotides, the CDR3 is TGTGCCAGTAAGGTACAGTCTGGGGCCAACGTCCTGACTTTC. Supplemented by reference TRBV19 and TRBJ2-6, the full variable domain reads DGGITQSPKYLFRKEGQNVTLSCEQNLNHDAMYWYRQDPGQGLRLIYYSQIVNDFQKGDIAEGYSVSREKKESFPLTVTSAQKNPTAFYLCASKVQSGANVLTFGAGSRLTVL.

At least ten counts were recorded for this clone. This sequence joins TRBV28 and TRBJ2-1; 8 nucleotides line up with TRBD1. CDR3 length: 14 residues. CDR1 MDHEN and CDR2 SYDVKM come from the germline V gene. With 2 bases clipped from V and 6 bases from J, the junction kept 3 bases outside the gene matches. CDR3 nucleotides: TGTGCCAGCAGTTTACAGGGGGCAATCAATGAGCAGTTCTTC. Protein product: CASSLQGAINEQFF.

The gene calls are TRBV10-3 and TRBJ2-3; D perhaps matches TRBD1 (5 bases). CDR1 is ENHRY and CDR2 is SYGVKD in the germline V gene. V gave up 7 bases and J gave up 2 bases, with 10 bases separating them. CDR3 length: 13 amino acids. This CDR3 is CAINYGATDTQYF. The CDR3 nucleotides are TGTGCCATCAATTATGGGGCCACAGATACGCAGTATTTT.

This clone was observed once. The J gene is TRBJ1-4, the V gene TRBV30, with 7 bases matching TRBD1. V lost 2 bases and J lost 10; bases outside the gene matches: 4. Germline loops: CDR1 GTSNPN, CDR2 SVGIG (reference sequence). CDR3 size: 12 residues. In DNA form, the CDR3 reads TGTGCCTGGAGTCTAGACAGGGCAAAACTGTTTTTT. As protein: CAWSLDRAKLFF.

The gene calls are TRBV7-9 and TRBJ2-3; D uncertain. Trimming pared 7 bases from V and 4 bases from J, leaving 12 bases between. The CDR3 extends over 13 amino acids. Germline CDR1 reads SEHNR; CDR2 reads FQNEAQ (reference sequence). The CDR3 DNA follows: TGTGCCAGCAACCAGCGAGCCGCAGATACGCAGTATTTT. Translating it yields CASNQRAADTQYF. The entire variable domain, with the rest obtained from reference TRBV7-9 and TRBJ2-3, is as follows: DTGVSQNPRHKITKRGQNVTFRCDPISEHNRLYWYRQTLGQGPEFLTYFQNEAQLEKSRLLSDRFSAERPKGSFSTLEIQRTEQGDSAMYLCASNQRAADTQYFGPGTRLTVL.

CDR3 sequence: CASSLEAGLPYEQYF. DNA for the CDR3: TGCGCCAGCAGCTTGGAGGCAGGCCTCCCCTACGAGCAGTACTTC. The chain carries TRBV5-1 and TRBJ2-7; D unresolved. The CDR3 is 15 amino acids. The ends were cut back, 0 bases at V and 2 bases at J, with 12 bases in the middle. CDR1 SGHRS and CDR2 YFSETQ come from the germline V gene.

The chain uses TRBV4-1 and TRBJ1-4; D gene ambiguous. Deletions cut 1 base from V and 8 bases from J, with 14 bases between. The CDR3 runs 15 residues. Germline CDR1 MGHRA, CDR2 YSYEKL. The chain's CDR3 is CASSQGRTSGEKLFF. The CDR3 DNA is TGCGCCAGCAGCCAAGGACGTACATCGGGGGAAAAACTGTTTTTT.

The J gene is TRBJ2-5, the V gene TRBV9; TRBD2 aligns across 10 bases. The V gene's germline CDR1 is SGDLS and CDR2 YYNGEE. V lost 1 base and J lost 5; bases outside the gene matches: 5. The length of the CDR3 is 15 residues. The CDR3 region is CASSVPAGGLETQYF. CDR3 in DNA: TGTGCCAGCAGCGTACCAGCGGGGGGGCTCGAGACCCAGTACTTC.

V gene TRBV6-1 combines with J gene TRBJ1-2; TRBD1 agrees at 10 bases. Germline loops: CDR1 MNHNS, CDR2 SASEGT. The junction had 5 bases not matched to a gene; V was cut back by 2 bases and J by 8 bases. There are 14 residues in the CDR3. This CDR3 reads CASSESGTGEGYTF. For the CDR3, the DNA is TGTGCCAGCAGTGAATCGGGGACAGGGGAGGGCTACACCTTC.

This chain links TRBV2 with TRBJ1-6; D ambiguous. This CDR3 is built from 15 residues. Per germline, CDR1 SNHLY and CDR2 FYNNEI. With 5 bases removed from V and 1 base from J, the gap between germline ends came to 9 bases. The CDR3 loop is CASSPRESYNSPLHF. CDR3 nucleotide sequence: TGTGCCAGCAGTCCGCGGGAGTCCTATAATTCACCCCTCCACTTT.

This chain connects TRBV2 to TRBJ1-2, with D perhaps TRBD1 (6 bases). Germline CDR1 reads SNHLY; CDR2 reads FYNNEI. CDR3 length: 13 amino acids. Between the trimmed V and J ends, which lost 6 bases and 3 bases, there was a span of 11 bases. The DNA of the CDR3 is TGTGCCAGCAGCCGGACAGTGGACTATGGCTACACCTTC. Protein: CASSRTVDYGYTF.

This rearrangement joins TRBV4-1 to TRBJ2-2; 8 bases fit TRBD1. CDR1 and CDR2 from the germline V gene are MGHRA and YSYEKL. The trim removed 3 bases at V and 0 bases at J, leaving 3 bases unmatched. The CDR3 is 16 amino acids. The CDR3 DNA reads TGCGCCAGCAGCCACGGACAGGGCCCGAACACCGGGGAGCTGTTTTTT. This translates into CASSHGQGPNTGELFF.

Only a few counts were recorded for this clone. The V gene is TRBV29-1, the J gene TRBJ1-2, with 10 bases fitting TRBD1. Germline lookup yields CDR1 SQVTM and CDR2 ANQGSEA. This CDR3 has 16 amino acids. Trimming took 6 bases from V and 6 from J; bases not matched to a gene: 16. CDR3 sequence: CSVVPGQGTSANGYTF. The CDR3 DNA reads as TGCAGCGTCGTACCGGGACAGGGGACCTCCGCCAATGGCTACACCTTC.

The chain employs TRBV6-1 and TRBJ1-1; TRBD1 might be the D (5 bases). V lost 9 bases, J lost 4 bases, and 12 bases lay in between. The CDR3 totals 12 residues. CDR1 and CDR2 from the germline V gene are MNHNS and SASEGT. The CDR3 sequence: CASRDGSTEAFF. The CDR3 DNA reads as TGTGCCAGTAGGGACGGGAGCACTGAAGCTTTCTTT.

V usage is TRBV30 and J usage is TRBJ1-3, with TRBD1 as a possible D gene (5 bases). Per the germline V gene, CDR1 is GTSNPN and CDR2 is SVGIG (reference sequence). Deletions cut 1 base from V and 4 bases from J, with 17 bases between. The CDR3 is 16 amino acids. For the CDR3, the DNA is TGTGCCTGGAGTGCCGTGGGGGATAGGGCAGGAAACACCATATATTTT. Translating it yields CAWSAVGDRAGNTIYF.

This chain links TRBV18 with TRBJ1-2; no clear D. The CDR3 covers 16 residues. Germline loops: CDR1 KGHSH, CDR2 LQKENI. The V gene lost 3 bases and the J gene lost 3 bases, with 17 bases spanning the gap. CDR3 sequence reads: CASSPPNGQRDYGYTF. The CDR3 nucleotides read TGTGCCAGCTCACCTCCAAACGGGCAGCGAGACTATGGCTACACCTTC.